A selection of T cell receptor beta chains follows, all from one sample in a study of T cell changes during pregnancy in multiple sclerosis. Only in-frame clones appear in the TCRdb table, and some are missing; sequencing was by immunoSEQ multiplex PCR. The sample holds tens of thousands of clones, 85% to 95% seen once. The material was CD8+ T cells from peripheral blood mononuclear cells, obtained in the third trimester of pregnancy. These receptor sequences come from a female donor with multiple sclerosis, enrolled in a pregnancy study. Both conserved end residues are part of each CDR3. D genes are given only for firm matches. Not all rows give a size; the values are once, few, many and, for expanded clones, a class.

>.|TRBD1|TRBV5-1|TRBJ2-3
TGCGCCAGCAGCTTCCTCGGACAGGGTCAAGATACGCAGTATTTT
CASSFLGQGQDTQYF
>once|TRBD2|TRBV19|TRBJ2-3
TGTGCCAGTAGTGTATTATGGACTAGTGGGAGCACAGATACGCAGTATTTT
CASSVLWTSGSTDTQYF
>.|TRBD2|TRBV15|TRBJ2-1
TGTGCCACCAGCACGGGGCTGGGGACTAGTTCTAATGAGCAGTTCTTC
CATSTGLGTSSNEQFF
>once|TRBD1|TRBV7-9|TRBJ2-7
TGTGCCAGCAGCTCCGGCCCAGGGGGCATCTACGAGCAGTACTTC
CASSSGPGGIYEQYF
>once|.|TRBV9|TRBJ2-3
TGTGCCAGCAGCGTAGGAAGCGGATATCAGTATTTT
CASSVGSGYQYF
>.|TRBD1|TRBV9|TRBJ1-1
TGTGCCAGCAGCGTCTTCGACAGGGGCCCTGAAGCTTTCTTT
CASSVFDRGPEAFF
>.|.|TRBV15|TRBJ1-6
TGTGCCACCAGCCCCCGGGATGTTTCGGGGAATTCACCCCTCCACTTT
CATSPRDVSGNSPLHF
>.|.|TRBV5-6|TRBJ2-5
TGTGCCAGCAGCCCCGTTGGGGCCGGGGGTCGAGAGACCCAGTACTTC
CASSPVGAGGRETQYF
>.|TRBD1|TRBV5-8|TRBJ2-7
TGTGCCAGCTCCGCCCGGACAGGGGCCTACGAGCAGTACTTC
CASSARTGAYEQYF
>.|TRBD1|TRBV2|TRBJ1-2
TGTGCCAGCAGTGAATATCGGACCGGACAGGCCTATGGCTACACCTTC
CASSEYRTGQAYGYTF
>.|TRBD2|TRBV6-4|TRBJ2-3
TGTGCCAGCAGTGATGGGACTACTATAGATACGCAGTATTTT
CASSDGTTIDTQYF
>.|TRBD2|TRBV19|TRBJ2-1
TGTGCCAGTACAGCACCGGAGCAGCGGGGGGGCTATGAGCAGTTCTTC
CASTAPEQRGGYEQFF
>.|.|TRBV6-5|TRBJ2-1
TGTGCCAGCAGTTATGCGCAGGGGACATACAATGAGCAGTTCTTC
CASSYAQGTYNEQFF
>.|.|TRBV5-5|TRBJ2-1
TGTGCCAGCAGCTTGGCCGGACAGCCCGAGCAGTTCTTC
CASSLAGQPEQFF
>once|.|TRBV6-1|TRBJ2-2
TGTGCCAGCAGCTATCGCGGGGAGCTGTTTTTT
CASSYRGELFF
>once|TRBD2|TRBV6-6|TRBJ2-1
TGTGCCACCCTAGCGGGGGCTGAGCAGTTCTTC
CATLAGAEQFF
>.|TRBD2|TRBV13|TRBJ2-7
TGTGCCAGCAGCTTAGGCCTTTCTCTGGCGGGGGGAAGATACGAGCAGTACTTC
CASSLGLSLAGGRYEQYF
>.|.|TRBV30|TRBJ1-2
TGTGCCTGGAGGTGGGAGGGCCGGGGAATAGATGGCTACACCTTC
CAWRWEGRGIDGYTF
>.|TRBD2|TRBV6-5|TRBJ2-7
TGTGCCAGTAGCGGGGGGCCCCGGAGCTCCTACGAGCAGTACTTC
CASSGGPRSSYEQYF
>.|.|TRBV5-6|TRBJ1-2
TGTGCCAGCAGCTTGGACCGCGCGAACTATGGCTACACCTTC
CASSLDRANYGYTF
>.|TRBD1|TRBV29-1|TRBJ2-6
TGCAGCGCTTTGACAGGGGGGGATTCTGGGGCCAACGTCCTGACTTTC
CSALTGGDSGANVLTF
>.|TRBD1|TRBV7-9|TRBJ2-1
TGTGCCAGCACCCGGACGGACAGGGGTGGCAATGAGCAGTTCTTC
CASTRTDRGGNEQFF
>.|TRBD1|TRBV19|TRBJ2-1
TGTGCCAGTAGTATGACAGGGTCCTACAATGAGCAGTTCTTC
CASSMTGSYNEQFF
>.|.|TRBV2|TRBJ1-1
TGTGCCAGCAGTGGTTCGGTGACGGGAGGCACTGAAGCTTTCTTT
CASSGSVTGGTEAFF
>.|TRBD1|TRBV27|TRBJ1-5
TGTGCCAGCGGGGCCGGGACAGGGGTCATGGCCCAGCATTTT
CASGAGTGVMAQHF
>.|.|TRBV19|TRBJ2-1
TGTGCCAGTAGTATAGGAACAGGTGCATACAATGAGCAGTTCTTC
CASSIGTGAYNEQFF
>.|.|TRBV7-2|TRBJ2-7
TGTGCCAGCAGCTTAGGAGATGGACAGTTCTACTACGAGCAGTACTTC
CASSLGDGQFYYEQYF
>.|.|TRBV13|TRBJ1-4
TGTGCCAGCAGCTCAAACCAGGGTTTTAATGAAAAACTGTTTTTT
CASSSNQGFNEKLFF